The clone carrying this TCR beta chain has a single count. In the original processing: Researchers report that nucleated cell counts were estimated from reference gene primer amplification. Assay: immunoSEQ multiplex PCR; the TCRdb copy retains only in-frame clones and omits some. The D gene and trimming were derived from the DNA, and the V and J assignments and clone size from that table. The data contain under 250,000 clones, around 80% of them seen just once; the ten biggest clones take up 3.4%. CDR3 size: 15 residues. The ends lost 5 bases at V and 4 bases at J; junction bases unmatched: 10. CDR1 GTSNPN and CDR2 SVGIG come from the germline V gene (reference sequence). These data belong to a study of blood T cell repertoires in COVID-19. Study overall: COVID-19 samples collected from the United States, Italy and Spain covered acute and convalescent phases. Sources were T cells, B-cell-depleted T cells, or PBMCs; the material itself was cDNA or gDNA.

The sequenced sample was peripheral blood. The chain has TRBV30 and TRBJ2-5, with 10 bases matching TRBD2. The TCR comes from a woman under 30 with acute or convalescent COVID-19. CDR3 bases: TGTGCCTGGTCTCCTAGCGGGAGTTTGGGAGAGACCCAGTACTTC. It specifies CAWSPSGSLGETQYF. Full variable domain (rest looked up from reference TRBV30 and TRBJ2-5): SQTIHQWPATLVQPVGSPLSLECTVEGTSNPNLYWYRQAAGRGLQLLFYSVGIGQISSEVPQNLSASRPQDRQFILSSKKLLLSDSGFYLCAWSPSGSLGETQYFGPGTRLLVL.